This TCR beta chain was captured by sequencing in a study of control samples from healthy donors and cancer patients. TCRdb's table, derived via immunoSEQ multiplex PCR, lists solely in-frame clones and lacks some. The sample lists tens of thousands of clones; 88% were seen once. The CDR3 contains 13 residues. Trimming pared 5 bases from V and 2 bases from J, leaving 10 bases between. The source is a man aged 50-59 years in good health. Sequenced sample: blood. The chain couples TRBV12-3 or TRBV12-4 to TRBJ2-7; D remains ambiguous. In nucleotides, the CDR3 is TGTGCCAGCAGTCCCCAGATTACCTACGAGCAGTACTTC. This sequence encodes CASSPQITYEQYF.